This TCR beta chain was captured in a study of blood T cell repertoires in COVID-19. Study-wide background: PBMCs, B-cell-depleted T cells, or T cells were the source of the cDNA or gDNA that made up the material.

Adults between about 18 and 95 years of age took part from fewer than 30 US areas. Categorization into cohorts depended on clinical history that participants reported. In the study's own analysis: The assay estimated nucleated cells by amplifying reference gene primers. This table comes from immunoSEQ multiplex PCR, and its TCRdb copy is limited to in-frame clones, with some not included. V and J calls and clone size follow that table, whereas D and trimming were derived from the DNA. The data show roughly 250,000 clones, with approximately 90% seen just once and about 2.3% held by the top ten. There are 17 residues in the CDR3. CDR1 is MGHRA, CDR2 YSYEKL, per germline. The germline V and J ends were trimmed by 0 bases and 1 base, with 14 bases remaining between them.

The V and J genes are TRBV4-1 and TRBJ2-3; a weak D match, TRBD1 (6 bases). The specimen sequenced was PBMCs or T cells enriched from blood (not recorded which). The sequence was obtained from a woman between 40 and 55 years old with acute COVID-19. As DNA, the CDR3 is TGCGCCAGCAGCCAAGAAAGGGCAGGGGTAGGCACAGATACGCAGTATTTT. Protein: CASSQERAGVGTDTQYF.